The next 10 T cell receptor beta chains were all read from a single sample in a study of identical twins. One entry per CDR3 protein results from TCRdb running MiXCR on the 5' RACE reads. This table holds around 1.7 million distinct CDR3 sequences, under 35% found once. Specimen: cord blood. Receptors originate from a newborn girl in good health.

This clonotype was recorded at least ten times. V and J are TRBV5-1 and TRBJ1-5, with D unresolved. The germline CDR1 and CDR2 sequences are SGHRS and YFSETQ. V shed 0 bases and J shed 5 bases, with 6 bases lying between them. This CDR3 spans 13 amino acids. Written as DNA, the CDR3 is TGCGCCAGCAGCTTGGACAGTTATCAGCCCCAGCATTTT. Translated: CASSLDSYQPQHF.

This chain uses TRBV6-5 with TRBJ2-1, with a tentative D call TRBD1 (6 bases). Germline values: CDR1 MNHEY, CDR2 SVGAGI. The germline V and J ends were trimmed by 4 bases and 10 bases, with 14 bases remaining between them. The CDR3 sequence is 13 residues long. In DNA, the CDR3 is TGTGCCAGCAGTTCAAACAGGGTCCACGAGCAGTTCTTC. This encodes CASSSNRVHEQFF.

Ten or more counts support this clonotype. The chain is built from TRBV5-1 and TRBJ2-7; D is ambiguous. The germline V gene encodes CDR1 SGHRS and CDR2 YFSETQ. This CDR3 has 13 residues. The V end lost 0 bases, the J end lost 2 bases, and 6 bases lay between the germline ends. DNA of the CDR3: TGCGCCAGCAGCTTGGAAGTAGCCTACGAGCAGTACTTC. Encoded protein: CASSLEVAYEQYF.

The V gene is TRBV11-2, the J gene TRBJ2-6; D uncertain. The germline gives CDR1 SGHAT, CDR2 FQNNGV. V was pared by 6 bases and J by 1 base, with 4 bases between. The CDR3 has 13 amino acids. In DNA form, the CDR3 reads TGTGCCAGCAGATTTTCTGGGGCCAACGTCCTGACTTTC. This encodes CASRFSGANVLTF.

This sequence joins TRBV28 and TRBJ1-2, with a tentative D call TRBD1 (6 bases). The CDR3 runs 15 residues. Per the germline V gene, CDR1 is MDHEN and CDR2 is SYDVKM. V lost 5 bases and J lost 4, with 17 bases in between. The CDR3 nucleotides are TGTGCCAGCAGTATCCCTGGACAGCCCCCCTATGGCTACACCTTC. Its translation: CASSIPGQPPYGYTF.

The V call is TRBV7-9, the J call TRBJ1-5, with TRBD1 identical over 7 bases. V lost 7 bases and J lost 5; bases outside the gene matches: 2. The CDR3 runs to 12 residues. Germline V gene data show CDR1 as SEHNR and CDR2 as FQNEAQ (reference sequence). The CDR3 loop reads CASTTGYQPQHF. In nucleotides, the CDR3 is TGTGCCAGCACGACAGGGTATCAGCCCCAGCATTTT.

The chain recombines TRBV2 with TRBJ2-7; 8 bases agree with TRBD2. The CDR3 totals 15 residues. J was trimmed by 0 bases and V by 6 bases; bases with no gene match: 7. Germline CDR1 is SNHLY and CDR2 is FYNNEI. This CDR3 reads CASSLGTRRSYEQYF. The CDR3 nucleotides read TGTGCCAGCAGCCTAGGGACTAGACGCTCCTACGAGCAGTACTTC.

V is TRBV2 and J is TRBJ2-7; D tentatively reads TRBD1 or TRBD2 (5 bases each). The V end lost 4 bases, the J end lost 7 bases, and 17 bases lay between the germline ends. Germline V gene sequence: CDR1 SNHLY, CDR2 FYNNEI. The CDR3 is 14 residues long. CDR3 protein: CASSVYGGSGEQYF. DNA of the CDR3: TGTGCCAGCAGTGTTTATGGGGGTTCGGGGGAGCAGTACTTC.

The CDR3: CASSVTGQLAKNIQYF. CDR3 DNA: TGTGCCAGCAGTGTCACCGGACAGCTAGCCAAAAACATTCAGTACTTC. The chain links TRBV28 to TRBJ2-4; D might be TRBD1 (6 bases). In germline, CDR1 is MDHEN, CDR2 SYDVKM. The V and J ends lost 5 bases and 0 bases respectively, with 14 bases between them. The CDR3 is made up of 16 amino acids.

This clonotype appeared many times. The chain uses TRBV5-1 and TRBJ2-7; TRBD1 or TRBD2 may be the D gene (7 bases each). V shed 3 bases and J shed 3 bases, with 13 bases lying between them. Germline CDR1 SGHRS, CDR2 YFSETQ. CDR3 length equals 14 residues. CDR3 nucleotides: TGCGCCAGCAGCTCTTCAGGGGGGGACTACGAGCAGTACTTC. Translating gives CASSSSGGDYEQYF.